This T cell receptor beta chain derives from a study of human T cells and chemical hapten exposure (dated by TCRdb to the early 2020s). About the study as a whole: For sensitization, 2% DPC in acetone was applied to an approximately 2 cm by approximately 2 cm area of upper inner arm skin. Throughout the study period of about 23 weeks, patients also received therapeutic DPC doses to the scalp every week. Patch testing on the upper back used Finn chambers containing 0.01% DPC, with scoring done after 6 days according to International Contact Dermatitis Research Group standards. Most of the patients in the cohort were female, and the cohort covered alopecia areata with under or over 50% scalp involvement, alopecia totalis and alopecia universalis. Libraries were pooled for sequencing, and per-sample TCR yields varied mainly because of small differences in library volumes within the pool. The study tracked peripheral blood TCR repertoire changes in vivo during primary and secondary sensitization to the hapten diphenylcyclopropenone (DPC) in alopecia patients. Blood samples were taken from patients before sensitization (week 0) and at 2, 6 and about 24 weeks after DPC sensitization. About 30 alopecia patients provided blood for TCR sequencing at one to four time points (pre-sensitization, 2, 6 and 24 weeks).

Preparation of the library involved RACE. Sequencing was carried out with a NextSeq 500. Library preparation attached unique molecular identifiers to individual cDNA molecules for quantitative, reproducible TCR counting. From each blood RNA sample, both TCR alpha and TCR beta chains were sequenced. On the authors' methods: Samples had a median of 95,638 TCRs, with a range from roughly 20,000 to 690,600. V, J and CDR3 annotation of the TCR reads was carried out using the Decombinator software suite. Every sample was subsampled to the same number of TCRs (28,000) for the PS versus PT1 abundance plots. TCRs were defined as expanded if absent before sensitization and observed at least eight times at the 2-week time point. The raw public reads went through TCRdb reprocessing: fastp at Q25, MiXCR clone calling, in-frame beta chains kept. CDR3 protein duplicates are merged, each entry listing the most common genes and DNA. These V and J calls derive from TCRdb rather than the authors' analysis. The sample table holds 55,000 to 85,000 distinct CDR3 sequences, of which around 9.8% were seen once. Of the sample, roughly 3.3% falls within the top ten clones.

The time point tag for this specimen amounts to: patch test 1, 2 weeks after DPC sensitization. The meaning of the sample's treatment or condition label: therapeutic diphenylcyclopropenone sensitization with weekly scalp DPC. At every patch-test visit, the blood draw took place before the patch test was put on. Eligible patients were aged 18 to 70, diagnosed with alopecia, deemed suitable for DPC therapy, and excluded if pregnant. Total RNA was extracted from unfractionated whole blood that had been collected in Tempus Blood RNA tubes. This clonotype was counted between two and nine times. Its antigen has not been determined. No much larger clone exists at a distance of one base, and base qualities are not known. What the authors observed across the whole study: Alopecia, a presumed autoimmune disease, was present in all patients, so the immune response of the patients might differ from that of healthy individuals. Patch test score correlated positively with the number of PT1 expanded TCRs, reaching significance at thresholds 8, 16 and 32 but not at 4. DPC sensitization did not change how many TCRs were above 1 in 1000 frequency, and no evidence was found of alterations in global repertoire structure. Significantly more large CDR3 similarity clusters were formed by expanded TCRs than by pre-sensitization or healthy control sets, consistent with antigen-driven responses. Repeated subsampling changed both the strength of the expansion versus patch-test correlation and the threshold at which the correlation became significant.

Material: whole blood, obtained in connection with sensitization to the hapten diphenylcyclopropenone (DPC). This clonotype originated in a middle-aged woman with alopecia areata. Some clones in this sample may be carry-over from other donors' samples.

The CDR3 is CASSESLLAPRETQYF. The DNA is TGTGCCAGCAGTGAAAGCTTGCTAGCTCCCCGAGAGACCCAGTACTTC. The V and J genes are TRBV2 and TRBJ2-5; perhaps TRBD2 is the D gene, with 5 bases matching. In the germline V gene, CDR1 corresponds to SNHLY and CDR2 to FYNNEI. Trimming takes 2 bases from V and 4 bases from J, and the germline ends sit 17 bases apart. From cysteine to phenylalanine, the CDR3 is 16 amino acids long. Just the 48-base CDR3 DNA is kept, in frame starting at base 1.